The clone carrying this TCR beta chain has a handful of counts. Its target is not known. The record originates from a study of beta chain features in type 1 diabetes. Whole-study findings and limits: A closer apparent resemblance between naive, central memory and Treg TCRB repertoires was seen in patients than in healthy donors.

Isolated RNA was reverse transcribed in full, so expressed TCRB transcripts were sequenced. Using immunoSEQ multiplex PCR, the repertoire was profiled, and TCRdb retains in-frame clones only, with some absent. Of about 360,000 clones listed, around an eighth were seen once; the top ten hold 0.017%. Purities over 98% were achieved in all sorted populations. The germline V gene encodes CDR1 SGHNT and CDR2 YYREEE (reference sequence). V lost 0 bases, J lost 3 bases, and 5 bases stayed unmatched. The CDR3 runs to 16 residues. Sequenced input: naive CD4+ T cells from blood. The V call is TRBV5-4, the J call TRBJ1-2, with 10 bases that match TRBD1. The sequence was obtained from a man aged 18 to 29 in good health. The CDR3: CASSLGGTGDYYGYTF. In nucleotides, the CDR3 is TGTGCCAGCAGCTTGGGAGGGACAGGGGATTACTATGGCTACACCTTC.